These T cell receptor beta chains were read from a single sample in a study of OX40 agonist ivuxolimab in advanced cancers. The repertoire was sequenced with immunoSEQ multiplex PCR; TCRdb's copy has only in-frame clones and lacks some. The sample holds 9,500 to 13,000 clones, about three quarters seen once. Material: CD4+ or CD8+ T cells sorted from blood, obtained in a trial of the OX40 agonist ivuxolimab. Every receptor here comes from an adult with an advanced solid tumor such as melanoma, head and neck, liver or kidney cancer. The CDR3 runs from the conserved cysteine through the conserved F or W. The D gene is left open where the match is weak. The size of a clone is reported for some rows only, either as once, few or many, or as a class for expanded clones.

.	TRBV2	TRBD2	TRBJ2-1	CASSETLAGYNEQFF	TGTGCCAGCAGTGAAACACTAGCGGGCTACAATGAGCAGTTCTTC
.	TRBV6-4	TRBD1	TRBJ2-1	CASSAVPGGAGNEQFF	TGTGCCAGCAGTGCAGTACCAGGGGGCGCGGGGAATGAGCAGTTCTTC
few	TRBV7-8	TRBD2	TRBJ2-1	CASGAGYNEQFF	TGTGCCAGTGGAGCGGGGTACAATGAGCAGTTCTTC
.	TRBV29-1	.	TRBJ1-1	CSVDLAAEAFF	TGCAGCGTTGACTTGGCAGCGGAAGCTTTCTTT
few	TRBV5-1	TRBD1	TRBJ2-7	CASSLDVGQGGYEQYF	TGCGCCAGCAGCTTGGACGTGGGACAGGGGGGATACGAGCAGTACTTC
.	TRBV9	.	TRBJ1-6	CASSPQGNRYSPLHF	TGTGCCAGCAGCCCGCAGGGGAATAGGTATTCACCCCTCCACTTT
.	TRBV7-9	.	TRBJ1-2	CASSFGTSLKDGYTF	TGTGCCAGCAGCTTTGGAACAAGCCTCAAGGATGGCTACACCTTC
.	TRBV19	.	TRBJ2-3	CASRIRDSLTDTQYF	TGTGCCAGTAGGATAAGGGACTCACTCACAGATACGCAGTATTTT
.	TRBV29-1	TRBD1	TRBJ1-2	CSVESEGAYGYTF	TGCAGCGTTGAGTCGGAGGGGGCCTATGGCTACACCTTC
few	TRBV7-8	TRBD1	TRBJ2-7	CASSPGTGLSYEQYF	TGTGCCAGCAGCCCGGGGACAGGTCTCTCCTACGAGCAGTACTTC
.	TRBV11-3	.	TRBJ2-5	CASSLVGRVGETQYF	TGTGCCAGCAGCTTAGTAGGCCGGGTGGGGGAGACCCAGTACTTC
.	TRBV9	TRBD1	TRBJ1-2	CASSVSGGYGYTF	TGTGCCAGCAGCGTATCAGGGGGCTATGGCTACACCTTC
few	TRBV9	.	TRBJ2-1	CASSVGGGGTGNEQFF	TGTGCCAGCAGCGTAGGAGGGGGAGGGACGGGTAATGAGCAGTTCTTC
.	TRBV7-2	.	TRBJ2-7	CASSLIPGLTSSYEQYF	TGTGCCAGCAGCTTAATCCCAGGGCTTACGAGCTCCTACGAGCAGTACTTC
.	TRBV7-9	.	TRBJ1-1	CASSLDGWNTEAFF	TGTGCCAGCAGCTTGGACGGGTGGAACACTGAAGCTTTCTTT
.	TRBV27	.	TRBJ2-7	CASSLNHLYEQYF	TGTGCCAGCAGTTTAAATCACCTTTACGAGCAGTACTTC
.	TRBV7-3	.	TRBJ1-1	CASQQTKNTEAFF	TGTGCCAGCCAGCAGACTAAGAACACTGAAGCTTTCTTT